This entry is about one T cell receptor (beta chain). These data originate in a study of blood T cell repertoires in COVID-19. Study in general: Researchers got acute and convalescent COVID-19 samples from the United States, Italy and Spain.

The method was immunoSEQ multiplex PCR; TCRdb's version includes in-frame clones alone and lacks a portion of them. Among about 93,000 clones, 85% to 90% were seen once, and the ten largest hold around 1.5%. Unmatched junction bases numbered 13, after V lost 8 bases and J lost 6 bases. Germline CDR1 and CDR2: SGHVS and FQNEAQ. The CDR3 covers 14 residues. The sequencing input was peripheral blood. The chain uses TRBV7-8 and TRBJ2-7; 7 bases are a match to TRBD2. The TCR was taken from a human donor with active COVID-19. The donor label of this sample is uncertain. The CDR3 here is CASLLGPSGSEQYF. CDR3 nucleotide sequence: TGTGCCAGCCTACTAGGGCCTAGCGGCAGCGAGCAGTACTTC.